This TCR beta chain was captured by sequencing in a study of T cells in localized non-small cell lung cancer. With 4 bases removed from V and 10 bases from J, the gap between germline ends came to 18 bases. CDR1 SGHRS and CDR2 YFSETQ come from the germline V gene. The CDR3 consists of 14 residues. The method was immunoSEQ multiplex PCR; TCRdb's version includes in-frame clones alone and lacks a portion of them. The sample lists more than 100,000 clones, roughly 90% occurring once. Points from the study as a whole: Heterogeneity cannot be ruled out, as sequencing used one tumor region only. Clonality of T cells reached its maximum in uninvolved adjacent lung, surpassing tumor.

Comment on this clone: Its antigen is still unknown.

This TCR was sampled from a female donor older than 55 with stage I lung adenocarcinoma. The genes are TRBV5-1 and TRBJ2-1, with unresolved D. Sequencing used peripheral blood, obtained before any cancer treatment. The CDR3 sequence: CASSGGPKVKEQFF. CDR3 bases: TGCGCCAGCAGCGGCGGCCCTAAGGTCAAGGAGCAGTTCTTC.